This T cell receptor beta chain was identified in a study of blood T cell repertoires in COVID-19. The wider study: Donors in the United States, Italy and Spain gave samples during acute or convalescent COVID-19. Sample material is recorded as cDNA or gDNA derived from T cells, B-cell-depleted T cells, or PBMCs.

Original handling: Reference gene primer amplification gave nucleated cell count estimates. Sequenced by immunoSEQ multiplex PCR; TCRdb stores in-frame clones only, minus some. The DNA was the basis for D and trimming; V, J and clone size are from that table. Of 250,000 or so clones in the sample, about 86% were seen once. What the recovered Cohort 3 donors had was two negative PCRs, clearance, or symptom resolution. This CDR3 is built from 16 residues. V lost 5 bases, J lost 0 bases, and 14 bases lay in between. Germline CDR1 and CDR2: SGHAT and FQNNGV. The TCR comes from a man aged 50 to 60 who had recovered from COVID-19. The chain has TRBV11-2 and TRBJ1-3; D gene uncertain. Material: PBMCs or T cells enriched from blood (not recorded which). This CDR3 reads CASSPSLRRSGNTIYF. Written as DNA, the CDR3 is TGTGCCAGCAGCCCATCACTACGACGCTCTGGAAACACCATATATTTT.